These 17 T cell receptor beta chains were all obtained from the same sample, sequenced in a study of CXCR3-negative and CXCR3-positive naive CD8 T cells (dated by TCRdb to the late 2010s). Sequenced using a NextSeq 550. The Human TCR Profiling Kit (MiLaboratory) was used to prepare UMI-labeled 5' RACE TRB cDNA libraries. Reprocessed by TCRdb, the reads give a single entry per CDR3 protein sequence, without DNA. Per the sample table, the count is roughly 100,000 distinct CDR3 sequences. The ten largest clones capture roughly 0.38% of the sample. The antigens for these receptors are not known. The research as a whole found: Compared with CXCR3-negative naive cells, CXCR3-positive naive cells had TRB CDR3s with higher hydrophobicity (lower Kidera factor 4), lower energy, and higher strength and volume indices.

The sequenced sample was naive CXCR3+ CD8+ T cells from blood. Reading the label with the study, this specimen's cell subset or site is: CD45RO-CCR7+CD27+CD95- naive CD8+ T cells expressing CXCR3 (TNR3+). These receptors all come from a human donor in good health. Some clones in this sample may be carry-over from other donors' samples.

This sequence joins TRBV4-2 and TRBJ1-1; TCRdb returns TRBD1, unconfirmable since there is no DNA. The CDR3 contains 15 residues. Germline assignment: CDR1 LGHNA and CDR2 YNFKEQ. The chain's CDR3 is CASSHVDTLGAEAFF.

V is TRBV10-3 and J is TRBJ2-7. CDR3 length: 14 amino acids. The germline gives CDR1 ENHRY, CDR2 SYGVKD. CDR3 region: CAISESSGSYEQYF.

V and J are TRBV7-9 and TRBJ1-1; TCRdb designates TRBD1, a call that cannot be tested without DNA. This CDR3 contains 16 residues. Per germline, CDR1 SEHNR and CDR2 FQNEAQ (reference sequence). The CDR3 region is CASSLPPGQGYTEAFF.

This chain connects TRBV4-2 to TRBJ2-1; the D call from TCRdb, TRBD1, cannot be confirmed without DNA. Per the germline V gene, CDR1 is LGHNA and CDR2 is YNFKEQ. CDR3 length equals 16 residues. CDR3 residues: CASSQVVGDTYNEQFF.

The chain couples TRBV29-1 to TRBJ2-1; TCRdb designates TRBD2, a call that cannot be tested without DNA. The CDR3 is 14 amino acids. Looked up from germline, CDR1 is SQVTM and CDR2 is ANQGSEA. The CDR3 loop reads CSVDNTGLVNEQFF.

The V call is TRBV30, the J call TRBJ2-2; absent DNA, TCRdb's TRBD1 call cannot be checked. Germline loops: CDR1 GTSNPN, CDR2 SVGIG (reference sequence). CDR3 size: 12 residues. CDR3 residues: CAWSRGSGELFF.

This chain joins TRBV29-1 and TRBJ1-2. Germline values: CDR1 SQVTM, CDR2 ANQGSEA. The CDR3 totals 13 residues. The CDR3 sequence: CSAELASNYGYTF.

The V and J genes are TRBV11-2 and TRBJ2-2; the D call of TRBD2 rests on TCRdb alone, since no DNA is present to check it. This CDR3 comprises 11 residues. Germline lookup yields CDR1 SGHAT and CDR2 FQNNGV. This CDR3 is CASGEAGELFF.

The chain recombines TRBV29-1 with TRBJ2-2. CDR1 SQVTM and CDR2 ANQGSEA come from the germline V gene. CDR3 length: 14 residues. The CDR3 here is CSVEAGANTGELFF.

This rearrangement joins TRBV12-3 or TRBV12-4 to TRBJ1-6. CDR3 length: 14 residues. The CDR3 reads CASRWTDYNSPLHF.

J is TRBJ1-2 and V is TRBV20-1. Germline V gives CDR1 DFQATT, CDR2 SNEGSKA (reference sequence). The CDR3 contains 15 residues. CDR3 amino acids: CSARDPGGDGYGYTF.

CDR3 amino acids: CASSKEGGSAGYTF. The V call is TRBV21-1, the J call TRBJ1-2; the TCRdb call, TRBD1, lacks DNA for checking. TRBV21-1 is given as a pseudogene. This CDR3 region has 14 residues.

The rearrangement links TRBV7-2 to TRBJ2-3; lacking DNA, the TRBD2 call made by TCRdb goes unchecked. The germline V gene encodes CDR1 SGHTA and CDR2 FQGNSA. The CDR3 totals 16 residues. The CDR3 reads CASSPPSGREADTQYF.

This CDR3 is CSVEPSGSTDTQYF. This chain joins TRBV29-1 and TRBJ2-3; the D call of TRBD2 rests on TCRdb alone, since no DNA is present to check it. The length of the CDR3 is 14 residues. CDR1 is SQVTM and CDR2 is ANQGSEA in the germline V gene.

This chain connects TRBV6-2 or TRBV6-3 to TRBJ2-1. The germline V gene has CDR1 MNHEY and CDR2 SVGEGT. This CDR3 region has 15 residues. CDR3 residues: CASSYSESPSNEQFF.

This rearrangement joins TRBV10-3 to TRBJ2-3; the D call of TRBD2 rests on TCRdb alone, since no DNA is present to check it. CDR1 and CDR2 from the germline V gene are ENHRY and SYGVKD. This CDR3 comprises 14 residues. CDR3 in amino acids: CAISEMGSGDTQYF.

The rearrangement uses TRBV7-9 and TRBJ1-1. This CDR3 comprises 15 residues. Germline CDR1 is SEHNR and CDR2 is FQNEAQ (reference sequence). CDR3 amino acids: CASSLLMGLDTEAFF.